This T cell receptor (beta chain) was found in a study of blood T cell repertoires in COVID-19. The protocol was immunoSEQ multiplex PCR, while the TCRdb copy is restricted to in-frame clones and leaves out a portion. This table has nearly 350,000 clones, roughly 90% appearing once. Germline values: CDR1 SGHDT, CDR2 YYEEEE. The CDR3 spans 15 residues. V lost 1 base, J lost 4 bases, and 5 bases stayed unmatched. V usage is TRBV5-6 and J usage is TRBJ1-1; 9 nucleotides agree with TRBD1. The clonotype comes from a woman aged 70-85 years with COVID-19, enrolled during active disease. The sequenced sample was peripheral blood. This CDR3 reads CASSLTGQGGTEAFF. The CDR3 DNA is TGTGCCAGCAGCTTGACGGGACAGGGCGGCACTGAAGCTTTCTTT.